The present T cell receptor (beta chain) was sequenced within a study of blood T cell repertoires in COVID-19. On the study more broadly: Sites in the United States, Italy and Spain provided acute and convalescent COVID-19 samples. PBMCs, B-cell-depleted T cells, or T cells were the source of the cDNA or gDNA that made up the material.

In the source study's methods: Nucleated cell number was recorded as an estimate derived from reference gene primer amplification. The protocol was immunoSEQ multiplex PCR, while the TCRdb copy is restricted to in-frame clones and leaves out a portion. V and J calls and clone size come straight from that table; D and trimming were deduced from the DNA. The data show more than 150,000 clones, around 87% seen once. Germline V gene lookup returns CDR1 LGHNA and CDR2 YSLEER. The CDR3 totals 14 residues. With V trimmed by 0 bases and J by 6 bases, 3 bases remained unmatched. The chain has TRBV4-3 and TRBJ2-3; 7 nucleotides align to TRBD2. The source is a man aged 35 to 55 with active or convalescent COVID-19. Input material: peripheral blood. For the CDR3, the DNA is TGCGCCAGCAGCCAAGACGGGGGGATGGATACGCAGTATTTT. Translation gives CASSQDGGMDTQYF.